These 3 T cell receptor beta chains were sequenced from one sample in a study of T cell changes during pregnancy in multiple sclerosis. Assay: immunoSEQ multiplex PCR; the TCRdb copy retains only in-frame clones and omits some. The repertoire has about 23,000 clones, about 90% of them found once; the top ten carry 7.7%. The input for sequencing was CD8+ T cells from peripheral blood mononuclear cells, taken after pregnancy. All receptors derive from a female donor with multiple sclerosis, enrolled in a pregnancy study.

The rearrangement uses TRBV11-3 and TRBJ2-5; 7 bases are a match to TRBD1. V lost 4 bases, J lost 1 base, and 15 bases stayed unmatched. This CDR3 has 18 residues. Germline loops: CDR1 SGHNT, CDR2 YENEEA. The CDR3 is CASSSVNIDRAPQETQYF. The CDR3 bases are TGTGCCAGCAGCTCCGTAAACATCGACAGGGCCCCCCAAGAGACCCAGTACTTC.

The chain couples TRBV27 to TRBJ2-7; 10 bases map to TRBD2. V shed 5 bases and J 5 bases; nucleotides not matched to a gene: 15. The germline CDR1 and CDR2 sequences are MNHEY and SMNVEV (reference sequence). The length of the CDR3 is 17 residues. The CDR3 region is CASSPPKWSGRADEQYF. In DNA, the CDR3 is TGTGCCAGCAGTCCACCCAAGTGGAGCGGGAGGGCCGACGAGCAGTACTTC.

The CDR3 coding sequence is TGTGCCAGCAGTCCCTCGGACAGGGATGATCAGCCCCAGCATTTT. Translation: CASSPSDRDDQPQHF. J is TRBJ1-5 and V is TRBV28; TRBD1 agrees at 8 bases. The CDR3 runs 15 residues. CDR1 and CDR2 from the germline V gene are MDHEN and SYDVKM. J was trimmed by 5 bases and V by 5 bases; bases with no gene match: 8.